This T cell receptor (beta chain) was documented in a study of CD8 T cells in ankylosing spondylitis. This clonotype has a handful of counts. Its antigen remains unknown. Whole-study findings and limits: Past research had described some motif variants in reactive arthritis synovial fluid and blood. Disease-linked clones reportedly showed significant enrichment in matched ankylosing spondylitis synovial fluid. A TCR beta motif made of eight highly homologous variants seemed typical of ankylosing spondylitis blood. Clones linked to the disease showed a CD8+ phenotype. They occurred at relatively low frequencies in peripheral blood.

Trimming stripped 0 bases from V and 10 bases from J, with 14 bases between. The CDR3 consists of 14 residues. Germline V gives CDR1 LGHNA, CDR2 YSLEER. Construction of TCR beta libraries was performed using quantitative 5'-RACE with molecular barcodes. TCRdb fed the 5' RACE reads into MiXCR, producing one record per CDR3 protein. The data contain about 480,000 distinct CDR3 sequences, about a sixth of them singletons. The chain has TRBV4-3 and TRBJ2-3; no clear D gene. The source is a male donor with ankylosing spondylitis. The sample consisted of blood, either unsorted or a sorted T cell fraction (not recorded which). In DNA form, the CDR3 reads TGCGCCAGCAGCCAAGATCCTGGGTCGGGTGCGCAGTATTTT. Residues: CASSQDPGSGAQYF.